This T cell receptor (beta chain) appears in the sequencing data of a study of blood T cell repertoires in COVID-19. Profiled with immunoSEQ multiplex PCR; TCRdb holds only in-frame clones, not every one. The profile covers approximately 150,000 clones, with roughly 91% appearing a single time and over 2% taken by the ten largest. V lost 2 bases and J 7 bases, leaving 15 bases between the germline ends. There are 15 residues in the CDR3. Germline CDR1 MNHNS, CDR2 SASEGT. Source material: peripheral blood. This sequence joins TRBV6-1 and TRBJ2-1; D gene ambiguous. The receptor was derived from a man aged 45-65 years who had recovered from COVID-19. CDR3 bases: TGTGCCAGCAGTGAAAGGTTAACAGCCCCAAATGAGCAGTTCTTC. Its translation is CASSERLTAPNEQFF.